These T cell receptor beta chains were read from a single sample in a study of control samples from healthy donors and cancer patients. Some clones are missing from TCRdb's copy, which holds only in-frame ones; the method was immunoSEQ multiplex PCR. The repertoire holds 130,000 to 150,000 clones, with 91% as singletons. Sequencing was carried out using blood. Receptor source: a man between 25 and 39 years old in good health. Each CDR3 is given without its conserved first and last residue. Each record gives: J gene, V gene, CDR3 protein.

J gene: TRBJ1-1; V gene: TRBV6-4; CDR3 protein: ASSSTGSTEAF
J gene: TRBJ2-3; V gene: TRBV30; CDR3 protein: ASSSGSSTDTQY
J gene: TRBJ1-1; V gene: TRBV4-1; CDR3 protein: ASSQVTGGQMNTEAF
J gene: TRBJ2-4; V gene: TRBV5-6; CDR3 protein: ASSLDTGAKNIQY
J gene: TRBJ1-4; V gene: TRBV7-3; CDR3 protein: ASSLILPKVQWAGQQATNEKLF
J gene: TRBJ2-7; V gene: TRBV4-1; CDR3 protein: ASSQVAGGELGQY
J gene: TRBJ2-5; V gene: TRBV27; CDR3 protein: ALRGEQKVQQETQY
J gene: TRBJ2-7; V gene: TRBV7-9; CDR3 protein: ASSLKYGSYEQY
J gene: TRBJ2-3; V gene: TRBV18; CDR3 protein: ASSPRPSTDTQY
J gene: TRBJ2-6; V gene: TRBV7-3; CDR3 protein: ASSADRHSGANVLT
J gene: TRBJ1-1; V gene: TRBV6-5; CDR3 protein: ASRTRTGENTEAF
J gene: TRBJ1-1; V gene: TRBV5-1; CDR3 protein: ASSPTGAKAF
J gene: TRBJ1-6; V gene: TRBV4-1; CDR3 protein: ASSQEDIISPLH
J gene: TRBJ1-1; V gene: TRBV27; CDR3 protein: ASSLRQGKVTEAF
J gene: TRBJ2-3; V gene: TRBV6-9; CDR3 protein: ASSYPGGTDTQY
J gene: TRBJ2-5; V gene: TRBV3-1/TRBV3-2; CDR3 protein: ASSQPRLAGGTETQY
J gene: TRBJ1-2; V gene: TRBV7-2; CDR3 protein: ASSLGAVGGYT
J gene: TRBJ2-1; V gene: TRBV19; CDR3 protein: ASMRGRGNEQF
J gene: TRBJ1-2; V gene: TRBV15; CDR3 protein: ATSRTGSNYGYT
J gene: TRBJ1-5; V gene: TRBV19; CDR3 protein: ASRETENQPQH
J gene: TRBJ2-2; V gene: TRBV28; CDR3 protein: ASSTGTHTGELF
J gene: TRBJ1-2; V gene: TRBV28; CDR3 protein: ASSLSGPGVANYGYT
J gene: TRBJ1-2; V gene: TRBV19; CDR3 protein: ASGNRDLNYGYT
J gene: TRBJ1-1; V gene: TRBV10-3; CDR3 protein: AIRTTGTEAF
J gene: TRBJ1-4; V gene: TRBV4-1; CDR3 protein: ASSQVWGGDEKLF
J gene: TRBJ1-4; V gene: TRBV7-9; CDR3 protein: ASSLYPGTTNEKLF
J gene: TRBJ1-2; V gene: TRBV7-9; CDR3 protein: ASSLVQRGYT
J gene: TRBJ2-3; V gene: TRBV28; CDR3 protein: ASSFRGVGTDTQY
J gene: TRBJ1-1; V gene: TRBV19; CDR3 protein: ASSIDGSGEAF
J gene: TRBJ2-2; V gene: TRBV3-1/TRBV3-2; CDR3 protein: ASSQEIGGTGELF
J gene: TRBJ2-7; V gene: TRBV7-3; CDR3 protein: ASSPRNYEQY
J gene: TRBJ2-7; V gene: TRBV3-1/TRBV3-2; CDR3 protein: ASSPYQGDHGEQY
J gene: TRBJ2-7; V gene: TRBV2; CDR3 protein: ASRTSVLYEQY
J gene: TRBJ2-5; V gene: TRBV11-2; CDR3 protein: ASSSGQGTTQY
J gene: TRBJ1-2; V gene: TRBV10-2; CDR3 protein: ASSDWEGANYGYT
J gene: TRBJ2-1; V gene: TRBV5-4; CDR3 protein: ASSSSGTGPNNEQF
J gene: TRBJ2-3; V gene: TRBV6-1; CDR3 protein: ASSEAGLGTDTQY
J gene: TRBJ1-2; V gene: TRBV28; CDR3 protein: ASKPPDRNYGYT
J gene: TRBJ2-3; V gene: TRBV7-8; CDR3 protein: ASSLAGAPLGHTQY
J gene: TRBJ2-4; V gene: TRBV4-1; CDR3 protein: ASGQVEDIQY
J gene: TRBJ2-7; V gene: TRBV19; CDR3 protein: ASSSRRGDYYEQY
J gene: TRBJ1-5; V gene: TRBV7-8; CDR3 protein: ASSLAERGPARGDNQPQH
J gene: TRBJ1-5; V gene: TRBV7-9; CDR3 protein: ASTKGINQPQH
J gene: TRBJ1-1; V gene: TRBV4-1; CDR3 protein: ASTFSPDNTEAF
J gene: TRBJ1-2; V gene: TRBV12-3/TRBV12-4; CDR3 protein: ASSLAGSYGYT
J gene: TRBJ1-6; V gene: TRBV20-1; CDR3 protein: SASRQAHNSPLH
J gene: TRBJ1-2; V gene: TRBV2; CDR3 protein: ASRALQGYGYT